This TCR beta chain is drawn from a study of CD8 T cells in Susac syndrome. cDNA came from about 0.5 to 1 ug RNA primed by random hexamers. TCRdb recomputed calls from the immunoSEQ multiplex PCR reads with MiXCR, one row per CDR3 protein. The sample has about 150,000 distinct CDR3 sequences, approximately 95% seen once. Germline CDR1 is MNHEY and CDR2 is SMNVEV (reference sequence). This CDR3 is built from 17 residues. V gave up 0 bases and J gave up 0 bases; unmatched junction bases: 5. The origin of this receptor is a human donor with multiple sclerosis. The chain combines TRBV27 with TRBJ2-3; TRBD2 aligns across 8 bases. The sequenced sample was CD4+ T cells from PBMCs. The CDR3 here is CASSLSGGGLSTDTQYF. Written as DNA, the CDR3 is TGTGCCAGCAGTTTATCTGGCGGGGGGCTAAGCACAGATACGCAGTATTTT.